This entry lists 17 T cell receptor beta chains sequenced from one sample in a study of T cell repertoires in cytomegalovirus infection (dated by TCRdb to the late 2010s). The data were produced on an Illumina HiSeq 1500. The public reads were run again by TCRdb, first through fastp at Q25 and then through MiXCR, and only productive beta chains were kept. Rows merge per CDR3 protein into single entries with the most common DNA and genes. The sample table contains 900,000 to 950,000 distinct CDR3 sequences; only one count was recorded for approximately 31% of them. The ten largest clones represent around an eighth of the sample. These receptors' targets are unknown. Explained via the paper, the treatment or condition label denotes: in vitro stimulation with specific CMV peptide epitopes to enrich CMV-specific T cells. The sequencing used cultured CD8+ T cells from PBMCs, collected from culture after CMV antigen stimulation. The receptors here all came from a human donor in good health (CMV status not recorded). Some clones in this sample may be carry-over from other donors' samples.

This clonotype has a count of ten or more. The chain links TRBV6-6 to TRBJ2-1; TRBD1 is a possible D gene (5 bases). Germline V gene data show CDR1 as MNHNY and CDR2 as SVGAGI (reference sequence). This CDR3 is 12 amino acids long. V lost 6 bases, J lost 8 bases, and 11 bases lay in between. CDR3 nucleotide sequence: TGTGCCAGCAGCTATAGCAGGGATGAGCAGTTCTTC. Its translation is CASSYSRDEQFF.

This clonotype occurred many times. The chain carries TRBV7-2 and TRBJ1-5; no definite D call. Germline V gives CDR1 SGHTA, CDR2 FQGNSA. With 5 bases removed from V and 0 bases from J, the gap between germline ends came to 14 bases. This CDR3 region has 16 residues. The DNA of the CDR3 is TGTGCCAGCAGCCAAGACAACCACTATAGCAATCAGCCCCAGCATTTT. Encoded protein: CASSQDNHYSNQPQHF.

The V gene is TRBV27, the J gene TRBJ1-2, with D possibly matching TRBD1 (5 bases). The CDR3 has 16 residues. From germline, CDR1 is MNHEY and CDR2 SMNVEV (reference sequence). V was shortened by 5 bases and J by 4 bases, with 20 bases between the two germline ends. CDR3: CASSPPGLSGTYGYTF. CDR3 nucleotide sequence: TGTGCCAGCAGTCCCCCCGGCCTTTCAGGGACCTATGGCTACACCTTC.

This clonotype was counted between two and nine times. The germline gene is not matched at one end of the junction; a read error may be the cause. V usage is TRBV7-6 and J usage is TRBJ2-6; possible D gene TRBD1, 7 bases. The CDR3 covers 18 residues. Germline values: CDR1 SGHVS, CDR2 FNYEAQ. The CDR3 sequence: CASSSGGPYPSAANVLTF. In nucleotides, the CDR3 is TGTGCCAGCAGCTCAGGGGGGCCCTACCCCTCTGCGGCCAACGTCCTGACTTTC.

In this sample, this clonotype turned up many times. The chain employs TRBV7-2 and TRBJ2-5; TRBD2 aligns across 7 bases. CDR1 and CDR2 (germline): SGHTA, FQGNSA. V shed 5 bases and J 1 base; nucleotides not matched to a gene: 7. This CDR3 is built from 15 residues. This chain's CDR3 is CASSQTSAPQETQYF. DNA of the CDR3: TGTGCCAGCAGCCAAACTAGCGCGCCCCAAGAGACCCAGTACTTC.

The table lists this clonotype with many counts. The CDR3 protein is CASSQLAGGSYNEQFF. The CDR3 DNA is TGTGCCAGCAGCCAACTAGCGGGGGGCTCCTACAATGAGCAGTTCTTC. The chain recombines TRBV6-1 with TRBJ2-1; 12 bases match TRBD2. The CDR3 is made up of 16 amino acids. The trim removed 6 bases at V and 0 bases at J, leaving 3 bases unmatched. Germline lookup yields CDR1 MNHNS and CDR2 SASEGT.

This clonotype came up a few times. The V and J genes are TRBV7-9 and TRBJ1-1, with TRBD1 matching over 9 bases. The V segment lost 6 bases and the J segment 6 bases; nucleotides outside the gene matches: 2. The length of the CDR3 is 12 residues. Germline assignment: CDR1 SEHNR and CDR2 FQNEAQ (reference sequence). The CDR3 region is CASSRQGAEAFF. As DNA, the CDR3 is TGTGCCAGCAGTCGACAGGGGGCTGAAGCTTTCTTT. The variable domain in full, with the rest retrieved from reference TRBV7-9 and TRBJ1-1, is DTGVSQNPRHKITKRGQNVTFRCDPISEHNRLYWYRQTLGQGPEFLTYFQNEAQLEKSRLLSDRFSAERPKGSFSTLEIQRTEQGDSAMYLCASSRQGAEAFFGQGTRLTVV.

This sequence joins TRBV11-3 and TRBJ2-7; possibly TRBD1 or TRBD2 for D (5 bases each). Trimming took off 0 bases at V and 5 bases at J, with 8 bases between the two ends. CDR1 and CDR2 from the germline V gene are SGHNT and YENEEA. This CDR3 comprises 13 residues. The DNA for the CDR3 is TGTGCCAGCAGCTTAGAGAGGGGACACGAGCAGTACTTC. As protein: CASSLERGHEQYF.

The V and J genes are TRBV6-5 and TRBJ1-1; D might be TRBD1 (6 bases). The germline V gene encodes CDR1 MNHEY and CDR2 SVGAGI. Deletions cut 7 bases from V and 0 bases from J, with 18 bases between. The CDR3 is 16 amino acids. The CDR3 region is CASTNSGHLMNTEAFF. DNA for the CDR3: TGTGCCAGCACCAACTCGGGACACCTAATGAACACTGAAGCTTTCTTT.

The chain joins TRBV5-1 to TRBJ2-1; no definite D call. Between the trimmed V and J ends, which lost 1 base and 4 bases, there was a span of 9 bases. The germline CDR1 and CDR2 sequences are SGHRS and YFSETQ. This CDR3 comprises 14 residues. CDR3 DNA: TGCGCCAGCAGCTTGTTCAACCAATACAATGAGCAGTTCTTC. It encodes CASSLFNQYNEQFF. Full variable domain (missing parts from reference TRBV5-1 and TRBJ2-1): KAGVTQTPRYLIKTRGQQVTLSCSPISGHRSVSWYQQTPGQGLQFLFEYFSETQRNKGNFPGRFSGRQFSNSRSEMNVSTLELGDSALYLCASSLFNQYNEQFFGPGTRLTVL.

V is TRBV10-3 and J is TRBJ2-5, with D maybe TRBD1 (5 bases). This CDR3 is built from 15 residues. Germline V gives CDR1 ENHRY, CDR2 SYGVKD. The V end was cut by 0 bases, the J end by 5 bases, with 13 bases between. The CDR3 loop is CAISESDSLRETQYF. DNA of the CDR3: TGTGCCATCAGTGAGTCCGACAGTCTCAGGGAGACCCAGTACTTC.

The rearrangement joins TRBV6-6 to TRBJ1-1; the match to TRBD1 covers 7 bases. Germline values: CDR1 MNHNY, CDR2 SVGAGI (reference sequence). The CDR3 has 15 amino acids. The ends lost 8 bases at V and 0 bases at J; junction bases unmatched: 9. The CDR3 DNA is TGTGCCAGCCAAACAGGGGCCCACCTGAACACTGAAGCTTTCTTT. Amino acid sequence: CASQTGAHLNTEAFF.

The J gene is TRBJ1-1, the V gene TRBV24-1; D is unclear. Germline CDR1 is KGHDR and CDR2 is SFDVKD. The CDR3 extends over 12 amino acids. V was shortened by 6 bases and J by 1 base, with 5 bases between the two germline ends. This CDR3 is CATSPGNTEAFF. For the CDR3, the DNA is TGTGCCACCAGTCCCGGGAACACTGAAGCTTTCTTT.

The V call is TRBV5-6, the J call TRBJ1-2; D is unresolved. Trimming shortened V by 0 bases and J by 3 bases, and 9 bases separated the two germline ends. Germline CDR1 and CDR2: SGHDT and YYEEEE. CDR3 length: 14 residues. In DNA form, the CDR3 reads TGTGCCAGCAGCTTGGCCTCTGGGGACTATGGCTACACCTTC. Amino acid sequence: CASSLASGDYGYTF.

This clonotype showed up just a few times. The J gene is TRBJ2-1, the V gene TRBV6-1; no definite D call. V lost 4 bases and J 2 bases, leaving 6 bases between the germline ends. This CDR3 has 13 residues. Germline loops: CDR1 MNHNS, CDR2 SASEGT. DNA for the CDR3: TGTGCCAGCAGTGCGGTGACCTACAATGAGCAGTTCTTC. It codes for CASSAVTYNEQFF.

This chain connects TRBV13 to TRBJ2-5; possibly TRBD1 for D (6 bases). The germline V gene encodes CDR1 PRHDT and CDR2 FYEKMQ (reference sequence). The CDR3 loop spans 17 amino acids. With 4 bases removed from V and 4 bases from J, the gap between germline ends came to 22 bases. CDR3 in amino acids: CASSSRDIRGRAETQYF. In nucleotides, the CDR3 is TGTGCCAGCAGCTCCCGGGACATACGGGGTAGGGCAGAGACCCAGTACTTC.

This clonotype was detected a few times. The chain couples TRBV5-1 to TRBJ2-5, with 8 bases that match TRBD2. The V and J ends lost 0 bases and 5 bases, in that order; junction bases with no gene match: 9. From germline, CDR1 is SGHRS and CDR2 YFSETQ. This CDR3 contains 16 residues. CDR3 nucleotide sequence: TGCGCCAGCAGCTTGGTTGTCAGCGGGGGAAGGGAGACCCAGTACTTC. This gives the protein CASSLVVSGGRETQYF.